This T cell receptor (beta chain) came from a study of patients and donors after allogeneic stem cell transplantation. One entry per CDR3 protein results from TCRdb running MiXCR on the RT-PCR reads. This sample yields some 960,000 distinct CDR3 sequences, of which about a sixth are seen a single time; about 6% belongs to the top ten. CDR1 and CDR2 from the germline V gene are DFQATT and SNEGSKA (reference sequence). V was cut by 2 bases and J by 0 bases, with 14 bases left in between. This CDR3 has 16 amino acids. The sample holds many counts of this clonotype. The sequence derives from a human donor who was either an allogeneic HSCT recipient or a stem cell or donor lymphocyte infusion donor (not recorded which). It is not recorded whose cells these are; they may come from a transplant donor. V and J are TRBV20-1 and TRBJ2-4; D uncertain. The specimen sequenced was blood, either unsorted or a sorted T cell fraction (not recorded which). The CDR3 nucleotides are TGCAGTGCTAGACCTAGTATATTGCTAGCCAAAAACATTCAGTACTTC. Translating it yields CSARPSILLAKNIQYF.